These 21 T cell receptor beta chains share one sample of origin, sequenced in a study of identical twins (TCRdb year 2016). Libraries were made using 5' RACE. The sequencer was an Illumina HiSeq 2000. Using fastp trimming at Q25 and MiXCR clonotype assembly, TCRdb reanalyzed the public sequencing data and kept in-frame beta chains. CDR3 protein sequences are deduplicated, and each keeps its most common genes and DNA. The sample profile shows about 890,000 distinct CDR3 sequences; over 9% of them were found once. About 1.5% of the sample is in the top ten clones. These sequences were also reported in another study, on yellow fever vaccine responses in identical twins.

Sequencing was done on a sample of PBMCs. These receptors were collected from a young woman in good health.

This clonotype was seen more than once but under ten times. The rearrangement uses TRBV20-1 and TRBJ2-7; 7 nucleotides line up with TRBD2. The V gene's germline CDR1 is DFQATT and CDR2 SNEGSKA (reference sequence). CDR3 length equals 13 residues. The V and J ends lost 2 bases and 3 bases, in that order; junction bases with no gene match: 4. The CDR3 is CSARFRGDYEQYV. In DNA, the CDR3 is TGCAGTGCTAGATTTCGGGGGGACTACGAGCAGTACGTC.

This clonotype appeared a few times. The CDR3 bases are TGTGCCAGTAGTCTGGCTAGCGGGAGCTGGAACGAGCAGTACTTC. Translated, it gives CASSLASGSWNEQYF. The chain recombines TRBV19 with TRBJ2-7; TRBD2 matches 10 bases. Germline CDR1 reads LNHDA; CDR2 reads SQIVND (reference sequence). V lost 5 bases to trimming and J lost 5 bases; unmatched junction nucleotides: 9. The CDR3 runs to 15 residues.

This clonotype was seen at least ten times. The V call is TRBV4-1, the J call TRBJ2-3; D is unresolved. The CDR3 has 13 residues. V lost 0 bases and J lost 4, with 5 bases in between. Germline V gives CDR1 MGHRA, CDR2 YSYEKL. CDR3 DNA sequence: TGCGCCAGCAGCCAAGATGTCCCAGATACGCAGTATTTT. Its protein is CASSQDVPDTQYF.

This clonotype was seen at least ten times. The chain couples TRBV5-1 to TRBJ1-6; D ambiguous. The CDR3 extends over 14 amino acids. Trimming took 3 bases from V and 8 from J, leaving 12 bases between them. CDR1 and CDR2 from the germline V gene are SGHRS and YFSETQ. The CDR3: CASSSDPRDSPLHF. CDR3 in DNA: TGCGCCAGCAGCTCGGACCCGAGAGATTCACCCCTCCACTTT.

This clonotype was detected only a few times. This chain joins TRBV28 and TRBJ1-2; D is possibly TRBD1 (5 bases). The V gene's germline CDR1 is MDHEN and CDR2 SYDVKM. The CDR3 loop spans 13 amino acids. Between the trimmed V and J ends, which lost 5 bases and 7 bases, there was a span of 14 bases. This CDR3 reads CASSEGGAGGYTF. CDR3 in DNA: TGTGCCAGCAGTGAGGGCGGGGCGGGTGGCTACACCTTC.

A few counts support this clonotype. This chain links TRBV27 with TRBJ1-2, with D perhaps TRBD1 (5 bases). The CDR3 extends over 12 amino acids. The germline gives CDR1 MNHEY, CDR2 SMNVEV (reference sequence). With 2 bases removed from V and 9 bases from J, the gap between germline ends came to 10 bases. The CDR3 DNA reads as TGTGCCAGCAGTTTACGAGGGGTGAGCTACACCTTC. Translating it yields CASSLRGVSYTF.

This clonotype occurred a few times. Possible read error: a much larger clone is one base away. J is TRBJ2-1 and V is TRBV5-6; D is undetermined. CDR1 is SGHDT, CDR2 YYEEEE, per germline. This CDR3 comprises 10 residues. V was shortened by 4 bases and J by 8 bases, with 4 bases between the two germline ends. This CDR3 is CASSGDEQFF. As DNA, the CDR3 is TGTGCCAGCAGCGGGGATGAGCAGTTCTTC.

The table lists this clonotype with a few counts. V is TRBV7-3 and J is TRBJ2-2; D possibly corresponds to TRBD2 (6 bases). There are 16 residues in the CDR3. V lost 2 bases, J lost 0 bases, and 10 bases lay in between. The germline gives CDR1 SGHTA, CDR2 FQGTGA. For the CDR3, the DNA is TGTGCCAGCAGCTTACGCGGGACCTCGAACACCGGGGAGCTGTTTTTT. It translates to CASSLRGTSNTGELFF.

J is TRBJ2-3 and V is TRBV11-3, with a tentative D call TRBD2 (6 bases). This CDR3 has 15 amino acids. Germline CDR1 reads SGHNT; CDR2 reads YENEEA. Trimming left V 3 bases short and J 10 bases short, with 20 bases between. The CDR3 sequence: CASSFDGRGASAQYF. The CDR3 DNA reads TGTGCCAGCAGCTTTGACGGGAGAGGGGCTTCGGCGCAGTATTTT.

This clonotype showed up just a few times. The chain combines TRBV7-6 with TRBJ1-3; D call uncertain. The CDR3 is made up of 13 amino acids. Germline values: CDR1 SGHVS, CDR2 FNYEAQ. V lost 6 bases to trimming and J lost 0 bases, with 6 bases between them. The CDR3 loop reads CASSDPSGNTIYF. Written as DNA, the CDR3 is TGTGCCAGCAGTGACCCCTCTGGAAACACCATATATTTT.

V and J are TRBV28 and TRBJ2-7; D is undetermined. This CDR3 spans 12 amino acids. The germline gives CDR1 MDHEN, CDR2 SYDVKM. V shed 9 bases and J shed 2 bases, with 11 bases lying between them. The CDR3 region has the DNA TGTGCCAGTAAAGGGCCAACCTACGAGCAGTACGTC. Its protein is CASKGPTYEQYV.

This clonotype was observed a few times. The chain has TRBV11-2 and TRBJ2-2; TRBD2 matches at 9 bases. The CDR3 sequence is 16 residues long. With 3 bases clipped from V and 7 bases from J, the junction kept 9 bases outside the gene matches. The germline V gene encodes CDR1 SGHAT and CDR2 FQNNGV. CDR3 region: CASSFSLAGRVGELFF. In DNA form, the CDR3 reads TGTGCCAGCAGCTTTAGCCTAGCGGGAAGGGTCGGGGAGCTGTTTTTT.

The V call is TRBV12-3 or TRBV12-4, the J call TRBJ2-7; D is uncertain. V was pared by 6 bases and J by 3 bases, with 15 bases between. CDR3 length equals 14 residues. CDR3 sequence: CASSDFGKLYEQYF. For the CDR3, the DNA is TGTGCCAGCAGCGATTTCGGCAAGCTCTACGAGCAGTACTTC.

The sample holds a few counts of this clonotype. CDR3 region: CASSPLAGGRSYEQYV. The CDR3 bases are TGTGCCAGCAGTCCCCTAGCGGGGGGGCGCTCCTACGAGCAGTACGTC. The chain couples TRBV6-1 to TRBJ2-7, with 12 bases that match TRBD2. This CDR3 is built from 16 residues. The V gene end was trimmed by 5 bases and the J gene end by 0 bases; junction bases not matched to a gene: 5. CDR1 is MNHNS and CDR2 is SASEGT in the germline V gene.

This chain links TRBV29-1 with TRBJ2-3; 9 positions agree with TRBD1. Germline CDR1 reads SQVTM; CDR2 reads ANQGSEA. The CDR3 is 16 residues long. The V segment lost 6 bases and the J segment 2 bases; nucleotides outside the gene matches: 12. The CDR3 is CSVTGGLFSDTDTQYF. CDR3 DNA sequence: TGCAGCGTAACAGGGGGCCTCTTCTCCGACACAGATACGCAGTATTTT.

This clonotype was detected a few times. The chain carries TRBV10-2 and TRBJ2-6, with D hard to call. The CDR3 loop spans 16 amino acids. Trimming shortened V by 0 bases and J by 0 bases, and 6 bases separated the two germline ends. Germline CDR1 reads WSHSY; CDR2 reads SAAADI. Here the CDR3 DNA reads TGCGCCAGCAGTGAGTCTGTGGTCTCTGGGGCCAACGTCCTGACTTTC. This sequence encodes CASSESVVSGANVLTF.

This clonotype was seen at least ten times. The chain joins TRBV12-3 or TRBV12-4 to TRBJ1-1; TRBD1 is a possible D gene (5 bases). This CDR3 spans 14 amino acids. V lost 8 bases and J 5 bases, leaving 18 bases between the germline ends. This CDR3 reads CASGAGQLGTEAFF. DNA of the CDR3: TGTGCCAGCGGAGCAGGGCAATTGGGGACTGAAGCTTTCTTT.

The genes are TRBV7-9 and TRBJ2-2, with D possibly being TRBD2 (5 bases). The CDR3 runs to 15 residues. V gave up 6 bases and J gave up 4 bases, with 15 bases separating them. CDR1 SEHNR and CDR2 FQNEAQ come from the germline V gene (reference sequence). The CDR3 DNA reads TGTGCCAGCAGTCCGAGGGCCAGCCCCACCGGGGAGCTGTTTTTT. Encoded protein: CASSPRASPTGELFF.

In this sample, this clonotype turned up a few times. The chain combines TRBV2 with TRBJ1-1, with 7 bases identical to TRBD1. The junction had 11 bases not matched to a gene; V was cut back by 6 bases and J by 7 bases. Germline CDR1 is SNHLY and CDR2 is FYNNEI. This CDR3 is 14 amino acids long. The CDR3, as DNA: TGTGCCAGCAGCGCGACAGGGTTTCTCGGTGAAGCTTTCTTT. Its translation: CASSATGFLGEAFF.

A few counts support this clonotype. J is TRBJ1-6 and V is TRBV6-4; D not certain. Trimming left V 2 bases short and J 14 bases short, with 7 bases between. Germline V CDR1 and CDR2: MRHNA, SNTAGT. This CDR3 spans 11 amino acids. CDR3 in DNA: TGTGCCAGCAGTGACGGGTGGGCCCTCCACTTT. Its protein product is CASSDGWALHF.

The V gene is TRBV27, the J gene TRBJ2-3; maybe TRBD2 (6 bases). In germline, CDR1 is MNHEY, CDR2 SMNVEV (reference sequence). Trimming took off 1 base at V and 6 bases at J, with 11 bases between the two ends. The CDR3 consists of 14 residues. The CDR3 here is CASSLYRRVDTQYF. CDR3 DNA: TGTGCCAGCAGTTTATATCGGAGGGTTGATACGCAGTATTTT.